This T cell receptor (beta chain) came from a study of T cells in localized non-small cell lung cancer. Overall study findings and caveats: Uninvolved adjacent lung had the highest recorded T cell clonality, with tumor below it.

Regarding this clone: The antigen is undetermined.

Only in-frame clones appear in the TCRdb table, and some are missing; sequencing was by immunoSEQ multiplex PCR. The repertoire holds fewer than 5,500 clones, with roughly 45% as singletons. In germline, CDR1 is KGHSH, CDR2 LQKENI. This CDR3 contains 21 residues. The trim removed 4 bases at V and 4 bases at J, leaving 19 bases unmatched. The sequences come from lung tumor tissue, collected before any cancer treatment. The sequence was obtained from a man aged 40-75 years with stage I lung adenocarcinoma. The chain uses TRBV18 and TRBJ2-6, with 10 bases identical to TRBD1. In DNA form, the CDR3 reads TGTGCCAGCTCACTCCGGGGCTTTCGGACAGGGGGGTCAACCGGGGCCAACGTCCTGACTTTC. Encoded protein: CASSLRGFRTGGSTGANVLTF.